The clone carrying this T cell receptor (beta chain) has just a few counts. The antigen remains undetermined. TCRdb re-derived calls from the 5' RACE reads in MiXCR, one entry per CDR3 protein. The repertoire holds 610,000 or so distinct CDR3 sequences, with 12% as singletons. This record comes from a study of T cells after yellow fever vaccination. Study-wide results and limits: A limited proportion of clonotypes was detected within both the CD4 and CD8 compartments. The bulk population could contribute abundant contaminating clonotypes to FACS-sorted repertoires.

The germline V gene encodes CDR1 MNHEY and CDR2 SVGAGI. V was clipped by 2 bases and J by 5 bases; unmatched bases: 5. The CDR3 sequence is 16 residues long. The chain carries TRBV6-5 and TRBJ2-1; 11 bases agree with TRBD2. The TCR originated in a man aged 30 to 39 who received the YFV17D yellow fever vaccine. The sequenced sample was PBMCs, obtained on the day of the yellow fever booster vaccination. The CDR3 loop reads CASSYLGTSGNNEQFF. The CDR3 region has the DNA TGTGCCAGCAGTTACCTGGGGACTAGCGGTAACAATGAGCAGTTCTTC.